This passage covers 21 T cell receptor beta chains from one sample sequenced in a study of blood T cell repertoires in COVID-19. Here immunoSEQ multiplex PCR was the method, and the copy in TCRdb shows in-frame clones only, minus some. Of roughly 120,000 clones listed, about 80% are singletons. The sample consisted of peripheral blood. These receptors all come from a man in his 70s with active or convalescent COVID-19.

CDR3 sequence: CASSMGGYSYEQYF. As DNA, the CDR3 is TGTGCCAGCTCAATGGGGGGATATTCCTACGAGCAGTACTTC. The chain combines TRBV18 with TRBJ2-7; possibly TRBD2 for D (6 bases). The V end was cut by 5 bases, the J end by 1 base, with 12 bases between. CDR1 and CDR2 (germline): KGHSH, LQKENI. CDR3 length equals 14 residues.

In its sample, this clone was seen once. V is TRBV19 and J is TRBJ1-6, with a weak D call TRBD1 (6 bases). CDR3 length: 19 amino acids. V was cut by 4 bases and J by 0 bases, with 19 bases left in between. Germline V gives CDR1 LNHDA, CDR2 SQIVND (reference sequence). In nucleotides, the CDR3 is TGTGCCAGTAGTACCGGACAGAGCCAAACGAGCTCCTATAATTCACCCCTCCACTTT. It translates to CASSTGQSQTSSYNSPLHF.

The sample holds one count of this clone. CDR3 sequence (DNA): TGTGCCAGCAGCTTAAGAACCCGGGATCGCTACAATGAGCAGTTCTTC. Residues: CASSLRTRDRYNEQFF. This chain joins TRBV11-2 and TRBJ2-1; D possibly corresponds to TRBD2 (5 bases). Germline CDR1 SGHAT, CDR2 FQNNGV. V gave up 2 bases and J gave up 3 bases, with 14 bases separating them. The CDR3 totals 16 residues.

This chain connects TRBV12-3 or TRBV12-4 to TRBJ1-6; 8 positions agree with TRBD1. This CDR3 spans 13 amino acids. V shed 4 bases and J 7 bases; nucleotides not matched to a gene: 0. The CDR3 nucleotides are TGTGCCAGCAGTTGGGACAGGAATTCACCCCTCCACTTT. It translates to CASSWDRNSPLHF.

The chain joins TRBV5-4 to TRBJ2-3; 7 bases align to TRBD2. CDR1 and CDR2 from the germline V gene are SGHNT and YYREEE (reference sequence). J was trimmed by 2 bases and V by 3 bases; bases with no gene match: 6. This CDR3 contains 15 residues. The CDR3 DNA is TGTGCCAGCAGCTCGAGCGGGAAACTCACAGATACGCAGTATTTT. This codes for CASSSSGKLTDTQYF. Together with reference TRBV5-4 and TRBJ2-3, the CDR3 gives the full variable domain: ETGVTQSPTHLIKTRGQQVTLRCSSQSGHNTVSWYQQALGQGPQFIFQYYREEENGRGNFPPRFSGLQFPNYSSELNVNALELDDSALYLCASSSSGKLTDTQYFGPGTRLTVL.

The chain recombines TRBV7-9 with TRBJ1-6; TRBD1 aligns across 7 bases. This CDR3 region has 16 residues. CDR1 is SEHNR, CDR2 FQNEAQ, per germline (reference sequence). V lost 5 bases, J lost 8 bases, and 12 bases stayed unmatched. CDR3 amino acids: CASSPATGIFDSPLHF. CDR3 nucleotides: TGTGCCAGCAGCCCCGCGACAGGGATTTTTGATTCACCCCTCCACTTT.

CDR3 sequence: CASSKNPGLDCEGGPYNEQFF. The CDR3 coding sequence is TGTGCCAGCAGCAAAAACCCCGGACTAGACTGTGAGGGGGGGCCCTACAATGAGCAGTTCTTC. This sequence joins TRBV21-1 and TRBJ2-1; TRBD2, the table's D call, was not compared with the DNA. TRBV21-1 is designated a pseudogene. The CDR3 spans 21 residues.

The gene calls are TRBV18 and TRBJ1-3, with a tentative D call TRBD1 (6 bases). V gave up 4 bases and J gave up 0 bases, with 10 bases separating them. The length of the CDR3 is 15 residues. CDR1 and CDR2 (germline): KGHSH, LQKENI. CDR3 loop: CASSQMTGSGNTIYF. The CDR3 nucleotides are TGTGCCAGCTCACAAATGACAGGCTCTGGAAACACCATATATTTT.

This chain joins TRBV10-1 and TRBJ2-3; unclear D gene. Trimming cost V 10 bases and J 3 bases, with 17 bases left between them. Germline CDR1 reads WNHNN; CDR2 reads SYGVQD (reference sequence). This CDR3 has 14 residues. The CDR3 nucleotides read TGCGCCACCAGGCCGCGTTTACGTACAGATACGCAGTATTTT. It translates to CATRPRLRTDTQYF.

CDR3 in amino acids: CATSDSGLAGSYNEQFF. The CDR3 coding sequence is TGTGCCACCAGTGATTCGGGACTAGCGGGCTCCTACAATGAGCAGTTCTTC. The chain couples TRBV24-1 to TRBJ2-1; 12 bases fit TRBD2. Germline CDR1 reads KGHDR; CDR2 reads SFDVKD. This CDR3 has 17 residues. After removal of 2 bases from V and 0 bases from J, the junction contained 1 base not matched to a gene.

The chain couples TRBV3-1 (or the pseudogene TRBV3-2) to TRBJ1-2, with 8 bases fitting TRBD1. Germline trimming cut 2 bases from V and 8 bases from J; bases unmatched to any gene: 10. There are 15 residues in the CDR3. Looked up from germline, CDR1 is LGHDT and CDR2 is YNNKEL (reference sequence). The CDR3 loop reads CASSQWSGRGLGYTF. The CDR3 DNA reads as TGTGCCAGCAGCCAATGGTCCGGCAGGGGGCTCGGCTACACCTTC.

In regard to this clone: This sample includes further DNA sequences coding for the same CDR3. In DNA, the CDR3 is TGTGCCAGCAGCCTAGGAGTAAACTATGGCTACACCTTC. Protein: CASSLGVNYGYTF. The chain links TRBV7-8 to TRBJ1-2; D is ambiguous. The CDR3 is made up of 13 amino acids. Trimming pared 5 bases from V and 2 bases from J, leaving 9 bases between. The germline gives CDR1 SGHVS, CDR2 FQNEAQ.

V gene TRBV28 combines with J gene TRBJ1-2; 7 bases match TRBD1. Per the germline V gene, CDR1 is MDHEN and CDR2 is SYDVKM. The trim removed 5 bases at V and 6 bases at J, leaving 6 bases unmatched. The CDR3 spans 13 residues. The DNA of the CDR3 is TGTGCCAGCAGTCGCGGGACAGAGCATGGCTACACCTTC. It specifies CASSRGTEHGYTF.

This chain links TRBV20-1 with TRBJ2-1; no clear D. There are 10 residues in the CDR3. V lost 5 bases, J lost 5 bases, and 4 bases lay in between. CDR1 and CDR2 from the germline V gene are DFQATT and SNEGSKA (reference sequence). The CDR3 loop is CSALDNEQFF. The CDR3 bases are TGCAGTGCTTTAGACAATGAGCAGTTCTTC.

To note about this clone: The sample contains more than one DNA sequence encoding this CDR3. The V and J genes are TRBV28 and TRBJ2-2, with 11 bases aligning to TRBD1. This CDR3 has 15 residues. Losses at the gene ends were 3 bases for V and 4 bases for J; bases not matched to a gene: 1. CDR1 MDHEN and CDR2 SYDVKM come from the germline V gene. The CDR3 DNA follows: TGTGCCAGCAGTTTTGGGACAGGGGGCACCGGGGAGCTGTTTTTT. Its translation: CASSFGTGGTGELFF.

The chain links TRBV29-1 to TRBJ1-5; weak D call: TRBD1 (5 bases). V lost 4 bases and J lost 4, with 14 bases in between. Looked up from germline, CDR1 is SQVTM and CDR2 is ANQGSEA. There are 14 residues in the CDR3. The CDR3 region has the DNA TGCAGCGTTGGCACAGGAGTACAAAATCAGCCCCAGCATTTT. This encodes CSVGTGVQNQPQHF.

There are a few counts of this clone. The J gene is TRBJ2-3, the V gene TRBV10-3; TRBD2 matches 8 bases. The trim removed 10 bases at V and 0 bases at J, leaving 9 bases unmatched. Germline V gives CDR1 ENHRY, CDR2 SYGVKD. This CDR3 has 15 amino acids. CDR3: CATTTTSGSTDTQYF. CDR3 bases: TGTGCCACCACCACAACTAGCGGAAGCACAGATACGCAGTATTTT.

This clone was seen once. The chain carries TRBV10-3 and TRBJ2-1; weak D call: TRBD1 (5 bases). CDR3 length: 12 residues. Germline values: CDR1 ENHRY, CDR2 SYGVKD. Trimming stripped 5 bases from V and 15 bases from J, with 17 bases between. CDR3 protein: CAISKDTGLWFF. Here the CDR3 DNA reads TGTGCCATCAGTAAGGACACTGGCCTATGGTTCTTC.

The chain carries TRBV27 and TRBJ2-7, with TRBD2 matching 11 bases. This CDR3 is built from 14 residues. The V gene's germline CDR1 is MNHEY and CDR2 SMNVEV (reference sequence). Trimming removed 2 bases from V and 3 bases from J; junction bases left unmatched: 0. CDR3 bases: TGTGCCAGCAGTTTACTAGCGGGAGGCTACGAGCAGTACTTC. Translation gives CASSLLAGGYEQYF.

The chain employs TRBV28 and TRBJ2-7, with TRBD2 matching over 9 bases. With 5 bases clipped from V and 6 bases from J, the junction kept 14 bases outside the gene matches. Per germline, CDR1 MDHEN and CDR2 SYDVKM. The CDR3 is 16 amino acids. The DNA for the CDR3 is TGTGCCAGCAGTCCCAGGACTAGCGAGCCTCGGGTCGAGCAGTACTTC. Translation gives CASSPRTSEPRVEQYF.

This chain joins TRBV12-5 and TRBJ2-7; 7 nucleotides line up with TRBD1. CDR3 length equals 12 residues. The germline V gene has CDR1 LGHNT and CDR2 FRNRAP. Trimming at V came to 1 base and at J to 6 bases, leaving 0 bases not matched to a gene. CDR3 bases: TGTGCTAGTGGTTTGGACAGGGGCGAGCAGTACTTC. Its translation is CASGLDRGEQYF.